This TCR beta chain appears in the sequencing data of a study of blood T cell repertoires in COVID-19. Study information: Acute-phase and convalescent COVID-19 samples originated in the United States, Italy and Spain.

Looked up from germline, CDR1 is KGHDR and CDR2 is SFDVKD. This CDR3 is built from 15 residues. The junction had 5 bases not matched to a gene; V was cut back by 4 bases and J by 3 bases. In the authors' workflow: How many nucleated cells were present was estimated from reference gene primer amplification. Libraries were prepared by immunoSEQ multiplex PCR; TCRdb keeps only in-frame clonotypes and omits some of them. From that table come the V and J calls and clone size; the DNA was used to work out D and trimming. Among 140,000 or so clones, approximately 86% were seen once, and the ten largest hold 0.8% to 0.95%.

Sequenced: peripheral blood. This TCR derives from a woman aged 45 to 65 with acute or convalescent COVID-19. This rearrangement joins TRBV24-1 to TRBJ2-5, with 9 bases that match TRBD1. The CDR3 coding sequence is TGTGCCACCAGTGACCCGAGGGACAGGGAAGAGACCCAGTACTTC. It is translated as CATSDPRDREETQYF.